The 29 T cell receptor beta chains below all came from one sample that was sequenced in a study of blood T cell repertoires in COVID-19 (TCRdb year 2020). Receptors were amplified or captured by the immunoSEQ multiplex PCR assay. Here the immuneACCESS table is served through TCRdb, limited to in-frame sequences with V and J called. Missing clones are a known gap in these copies; in checked studies unresolved V genes cover under half, and the rest lacks a known reason. In this sample the table shows about 68,000 clones, 90% of which occur a single time. The ten top clones hold around 7% of the sample. Material for sequencing was peripheral blood. These receptors all stem from a human donor in a cohort sampled during active COVID-19.

The V gene is TRBV6-2 or TRBV6-3, the J gene TRBJ2-2; D not certain. The germline V gene encodes CDR1 MNHEY and CDR2 SVGEGT. The CDR3 is 17 amino acids. V lost 0 bases and J lost 5, with 16 bases in between. The CDR3 DNA reads TGTGCCAGCAGTTACTCGATGTCTCAGACACATACCGGGGAGCTGTTTTTT. As protein: CASSYSMSQTHTGELFF.

This clone appeared once. The gene calls are TRBV29-1 and TRBJ1-2; 8 bases are shared with TRBD1. The germline V gene encodes CDR1 SQVTM and CDR2 ANQGSEA. CDR3 length: 13 residues. Trimming took 7 bases from V and 5 from J; bases not matched to a gene: 9. This chain's CDR3 is CSALGQGLYGYTF. In DNA form, the CDR3 reads TGCAGCGCCCTAGGACAGGGATTGTATGGCTACACCTTC.

This clone came up once. The chain carries TRBV27 and TRBJ2-1, with 11 bases fitting TRBD2. Germline loops: CDR1 MNHEY, CDR2 SMNVEV (reference sequence). Trimming at V came to 5 bases and at J to 11 bases, leaving 14 bases not matched to a gene. CDR3 length equals 16 residues. CDR3 bases: TGTGCCAGCAGTCCTACATTACTAGCGGGGGCCCCCAAGCAGTTCTTC. Encoded protein: CASSPTLLAGAPKQFF.

The chain recombines TRBV5-4 with TRBJ1-2; 11 bases align to TRBD1. The CDR3 is 16 amino acids. The V gene's germline CDR1 is SGHNT and CDR2 YYREEE (reference sequence). With V trimmed by 4 bases and J by 4 bases, 9 bases remained unmatched. The CDR3 sequence is CASSPGGQGATYGYTF. The CDR3 region has the DNA TGTGCCAGCAGCCCCGGTGGACAGGGGGCCACCTATGGCTACACCTTC.

The chain couples TRBV7-9 to TRBJ2-7; 7 bases map to TRBD1. V dropped 4 bases and J dropped 1; count of bases not matched to a gene: 7. This CDR3 region has 15 residues. Germline V gene sequence: CDR1 SEHNR, CDR2 FQNEAQ (reference sequence). The CDR3 reads CASSSTTQGSYEQYF. In DNA form, the CDR3 reads TGTGCCAGCAGCTCTACCACACAGGGGTCCTACGAGCAGTACTTC.

The chain uses TRBV21-1 and TRBJ1-5. TRBV21-1 is designated a pseudogene. CDR3 length: 14 residues. The chain's CDR3 is CARQGDWRNQPQHF. The CDR3 DNA is TGTGCCAGGCAAGGGGACTGGCGCAATCAGCCCCAGCATTTT.

V is TRBV19 and J is TRBJ1-1; no clear D gene. The V end was cut by 6 bases, the J end by 5 bases, with 19 bases between. The CDR3 has 15 amino acids. CDR1 LNHDA and CDR2 SQIVND come from the germline V gene (reference sequence). In nucleotides, the CDR3 is TGTGCCAGTAGCCTCTTGACTCTCCCGAGGACTGAAGCTTTCTTT. Amino acids: CASSLLTLPRTEAFF.

The V call is TRBV18, the J call TRBJ1-3; no firm D call. This CDR3 region has 17 residues. In germline, CDR1 is KGHSH, CDR2 LQKENI. Between the trimmed V and J ends, which lost 1 base and 0 bases, there was a span of 13 bases. The CDR3 DNA sequence: TGTGCCAGCTCACCACGGGAGACCCTAAGCTCTGGAAACACCATATATTTT. Translation: CASSPRETLSSGNTIYF. The full variable domain, with the rest looked up from reference TRBV18 and TRBJ1-3, is NAGVMQNPRHLVRRRGQEARLRCSPMKGHSHVYWYRQLPEEGLKFMVYLQKENIIDESGMPKERFSAEFPKEGPSILRIQQVVRGDSAAYFCASSPRETLSSGNTIYFGEGSWLTVV.

V and J are TRBV10-2 and TRBJ1-4; 8 nucleotides line up with TRBD1. Germline V gene lookup returns CDR1 WSHSY and CDR2 SAAADI. V was clipped by 5 bases and J by 7 bases; unmatched bases: 3. The CDR3 runs 13 residues. CDR3: CASSLDRVEKLFF. The CDR3 nucleotides read TGCGCCAGCAGTTTGGACAGGGTTGAAAAACTGTTTTTT.

V and J are TRBV15 and TRBJ2-1; 12 bases map to TRBD2. In germline, CDR1 is LNHNV, CDR2 YYDKDF (reference sequence). V lost 5 bases and J lost 10; bases outside the gene matches: 6. The CDR3 is 14 amino acids. The CDR3 is CATSGLAGPREQFF. CDR3 in DNA: TGTGCCACCAGCGGACTAGCGGGGCCAAGGGAGCAGTTCTTC. The full variable domain, in which reference TRBV15 and TRBJ2-1 provide the parts outside the CDR3, is DAMVIQNPRYQVTQFGKPVTLSCSQTLNHNVMYWYQQKSSQAPKLLFHYYDKDFNNEADTPDNFQSRRPNTSFCFLDIRSPGLGDTAMYLCATSGLAGPREQFFGPGTRLTVL.

J is TRBJ2-7 and V is TRBV6-2 or TRBV6-3; D possibly corresponds to TRBD1 (5 bases). The germline V and J ends were trimmed by 2 bases and 6 bases, with 11 bases remaining between them. Per germline, CDR1 MNHEY and CDR2 SVGEGT. The CDR3 is 13 residues long. The CDR3 DNA sequence: TGTGCCAGCAGTTACGTCGAAGGGGTCGAGCAGTACTTC. It codes for CASSYVEGVEQYF.

The chain links TRBV28 to TRBJ1-1; the D is unclear. From germline, CDR1 is MDHEN and CDR2 SYDVKM. There are 11 residues in the CDR3. V was cut by 7 bases and J by 1 base, with 4 bases left in between. The CDR3 spells CASIRNTEAFF. The CDR3 DNA is TGTGCCAGCATCCGGAACACTGAAGCTTTCTTT.

The J gene is TRBJ1-1, the V gene TRBV5-4; 7 bases agree with TRBD1. The CDR3 sequence is 15 residues long. The germline V gene has CDR1 SGHNT and CDR2 YYREEE (reference sequence). Germline trimming cut 4 bases from V and 5 bases from J; bases unmatched to any gene: 11. The CDR3 DNA sequence: TGTGCCAGCAGCGAGGGACAGATGAAATCGACTGAAGCTTTCTTT. This sequence encodes CASSEGQMKSTEAFF.

The gene calls are TRBV5-5 and TRBJ1-5; tentatively, D is TRBD1 (5 bases). Between the trimmed V and J ends, which lost 1 base and 1 base, there was a span of 12 bases. CDR1 and CDR2 (germline): SGHKS, YYEKEE (reference sequence). The CDR3 is made up of 16 amino acids. CDR3 DNA: TGTGCCAGCAGCTTGAGAGGGGAGGTGAGCAATCAGCCCCAGCATTTT. Residues: CASSLRGEVSNQPQHF.

The rearrangement joins TRBV4-2 to TRBJ2-1; TRBD2 aligns across 9 bases. V lost 3 bases and J lost 2; bases outside the gene matches: 23. Germline CDR1 is LGHNA and CDR2 is YNFKEQ. This CDR3 spans 22 amino acids. CDR3 amino acids: CASSQGGAKSGGRGGAYNEQFF. Written as DNA, the CDR3 is TGTGCCAGCAGCCAGGGCGGGGCCAAATCCGGCGGGCGCGGGGGGGCCTACAATGAGCAGTTCTTC.

In nucleotides, the CDR3 is TGCAGCGCGAGACAGGGGGCTAACTATGGCTACACCTTC. Translated, it gives CSARQGANYGYTF. This rearrangement joins TRBV29-1 to TRBJ1-2, with 9 bases aligning to TRBD1. The CDR3 is 13 residues long. With V trimmed by 7 bases and J by 0 bases, 3 bases remained unmatched. Germline V lookup: CDR1 SQVTM, CDR2 ANQGSEA.

The V gene is TRBV27, the J gene TRBJ1-2; D might be TRBD1 (6 bases). The CDR3 contains 15 residues. V was trimmed by 3 bases and J by 0 bases, leaving 11 bases between them. Looked up from germline, CDR1 is MNHEY and CDR2 is SMNVEV (reference sequence). CDR3 in DNA: TGTGCCAGCAGTTTTGGGACACCAACTAACTATGGCTACACCTTC. It codes for CASSFGTPTNYGYTF.

This clone appeared a few times. The chain joins TRBV5-1 to TRBJ1-2; the match to TRBD1 covers 7 bases. This CDR3 is built from 13 residues. Losses at the gene ends were 4 bases for V and 4 bases for J; bases not matched to a gene: 4. In germline, CDR1 is SGHRS, CDR2 YFSETQ. This chain's CDR3 is CASSTGVSYGYTF. For the CDR3, the DNA is TGCGCCAGCAGCACAGGGGTGAGCTATGGCTACACCTTC.

V is TRBV6-5 and J is TRBJ2-7, with TRBD1 identical over 7 bases. There are 13 residues in the CDR3. CDR1 is MNHEY and CDR2 is SVGAGI in the germline V gene. Trimming cost V 6 bases and J 4 bases; bases outside gene matches: 6. The CDR3 is CASRTGQSYEQYF. CDR3 nucleotide sequence: TGTGCCAGCAGGACGGGACAGTCTTACGAGCAGTACTTC.

The rearrangement joins TRBV6-5 to TRBJ2-7; TRBD1 agrees at 10 bases. Trimming at V came to 7 bases and at J to 3 bases, leaving 3 bases not matched to a gene. This CDR3 comprises 13 residues. Germline-derived CDR1 and CDR2 are MNHEY and SVGAGI. CDR3 in amino acids: CASTGTGVYEQYF. In DNA, the CDR3 is TGTGCCAGCACGGGGACAGGGGTCTACGAGCAGTACTTC.

The table lists this clone with a count of one. This chain connects TRBV9 to TRBJ2-5; TRBD2 might be the D (5 bases). V lost 3 bases and J lost 4, with 13 bases in between. Germline CDR1 SGDLS, CDR2 YYNGEE. The CDR3 has 14 residues. The CDR3 loop is CASSAGSVGETQYF. The CDR3 DNA reads as TGTGCCAGCAGCGCGGGATCTGTGGGAGAGACCCAGTACTTC.

This rearrangement joins TRBV28 to TRBJ2-3; 9 bases fit TRBD2. In germline, CDR1 is MDHEN, CDR2 SYDVKM. The CDR3 has 15 amino acids. With V trimmed by 7 bases and J by 8 bases, 13 bases remained unmatched. CDR3 sequence (DNA): TGTGCCAGCATGGGGAGGAGAGCGGGGGGCGCTACGCAGTATTTT. This codes for CASMGRRAGGATQYF.

J is TRBJ2-2 and V is TRBV11-2; perhaps TRBD2 as D (5 bases). Germline-derived CDR1 and CDR2 are SGHAT and FQNNGV. Trimming shortened V by 1 base and J by 0 bases, and 12 bases separated the two germline ends. The length of the CDR3 is 17 residues. The CDR3 DNA follows: TGTGCCAGCAGCTTAGCGCCTGGGAGTACGAACACCGGGGAGCTGTTTTTT. Translated, it gives CASSLAPGSTNTGELFF.

The V and J genes are TRBV4-1 and TRBJ2-1; 12 positions match TRBD1. Germline-derived CDR1 and CDR2 are MGHRA and YSYEKL. The V and J ends lost 0 bases and 8 bases, in that order; junction bases with no gene match: 11. This CDR3 has 18 amino acids. The CDR3: CASSQDHWGQGAKDEQFF. The CDR3 region has the DNA TGCGCCAGCAGCCAAGATCATTGGGGACAGGGGGCTAAGGATGAGCAGTTCTTC.

This rearrangement joins TRBV4-3 to TRBJ1-1, with 8 positions matching TRBD1. Germline CDR1 is LGHNA and CDR2 is YSLEER. J was trimmed by 11 bases and V by 2 bases; bases with no gene match: 10. This CDR3 contains 14 residues. CDR3 sequence (DNA): TGCGCCAGCAGCCAATTAGGGCAGGGGGCTGCGGCTTTCTTT. The encoded protein is CASSQLGQGAAAFF.

This chain uses TRBV6-5 with TRBJ1-1; 10 bases align to TRBD1. J gave up 5 bases and V 5 bases, and 8 bases lay outside the gene matches. Germline V lookup: CDR1 MNHEY, CDR2 SVGAGI. The CDR3 has 15 amino acids. The CDR3 nucleotides read TGTGCCAGCAGTCACCCGACAGGGGGCGGAACTGAAGCTTTCTTT. Translation gives CASSHPTGGGTEAFF.

V is TRBV14 and J is TRBJ1-1; no reliable D call. The V gene's germline CDR1 is SGHDN and CDR2 FVKESK. With 3 bases removed from V and 8 bases from J, the gap between germline ends came to 13 bases. The CDR3 loop spans 13 amino acids. The CDR3 DNA reads as TGTGCCAGCAGCCATGACCCCCAGAGGGAAGCTTTCTTT. It translates to CASSHDPQREAFF.

The V and J genes are TRBV4-3 and TRBJ2-7; D may be TRBD1 (6 bases). CDR1 is LGHNA and CDR2 is YSLEER in the germline V gene. The CDR3 sequence is 15 residues long. The V end lost 0 bases, the J end lost 5 bases, and 14 bases lay between the germline ends. The CDR3 loop is CASSQDPRGRDEQYF. CDR3 in DNA: TGCGCCAGCAGCCAAGACCCCAGGGGCCGAGACGAGCAGTACTTC.

The V gene is TRBV20-1, the J gene TRBJ2-1, with D unclear. V shed 3 bases and J shed 5 bases, with 11 bases lying between them. The CDR3 contains 13 residues. The germline gives CDR1 DFQATT, CDR2 SNEGSKA (reference sequence). The CDR3 DNA reads as TGCAGTGCTAGTCTTACTGGTAACAATGAGCAGTTCTTC. Encoded protein: CSASLTGNNEQFF.